The clone carrying this T cell receptor (beta chain) has a single count. Clones were read by immunoSEQ multiplex PCR, and TCRdb kept only the in-frame ones, dropping some. The table lists 95,000 to 150,000 clones, 86% of them singletons, with about 4.1% in the top ten. This entry belongs to a study of blood T cell repertoires in COVID-19. For the study at large: Some COVID-19 samples were acute and others convalescent; all came from the United States, Italy and Spain.

The V segment lost 0 bases and the J segment 13 bases; nucleotides outside the gene matches: 20. Germline V lookup: CDR1 SGHDN, CDR2 FVKESK. The CDR3 spans 19 residues. This clonotype was obtained from a man aged 35 to 55 with acute or convalescent COVID-19. Sequenced input: peripheral blood. The chain recombines TRBV14 with TRBJ2-2; 10 positions agree with TRBD2. The CDR3 DNA is TGTGCCAGCAGCCAAGACCCCGTGGTAGCGGGGGGACGAACGAGGGGGCTGTTTTTT. It translates to CASSQDPVVAGGRTRGLFF.